The rows below give T cell receptor beta chains drawn from one sample of a study of control samples from healthy donors and cancer patients. Profiled with immunoSEQ multiplex PCR; TCRdb holds only in-frame clones, not every one. The profile shows about 75,000 clones, around four fifths of them singletons. The sequenced sample consisted of blood. These receptor sequences come from a man between 45 and 60 years old in good health. CDR3s include the opening cysteine and the closing phenylalanine or tryptophan. Each record gives: CDR3 DNA, CDR3 protein, J gene, clone size, V gene, D gene. D genes are given only for firm matches. Clone size is stated in some rows and not others, as once, few, many or a class when expanded.

TGTGCCAGCACTCAGAGGGGTGGCACTGAAGCTTTCTTT,CASTQRGGTEAFF,TRBJ1-1,NA,TRBV27,NA
TGTGCCAGCAGCTTTGCAGGGGGCAAATCACCCCTCCACTTT,CASSFAGGKSPLHF,TRBJ1-6,few,TRBV5-5,TRBD1
TGTGCCATCAGCGGGACTAGCGGGGGCCCAGGGACCGGGGAGCTGTTTTTT,CAISGTSGGPGTGELFF,TRBJ2-2,once,TRBV10-3,TRBD2
TGTGCCTGGAGTCCTGTGGATGAGCAGTTCTTC,CAWSPVDEQFF,TRBJ2-1,NA,TRBV30,NA
TGTGCCAGCACCCGAAGCCCCGAGGGCGGGGAGACCCAGTACTTC,CASTRSPEGGETQYF,TRBJ2-5,NA,TRBV6-5,NA
TGTGCCAGCAGCTCGAGGCGACAGGGAATGGGAGAGACCCAGTACTTC,CASSSRRQGMGETQYF,TRBJ2-5,NA,TRBV11-2,TRBD1
TGTGCCAGCAGCGTGGGCGAGAGGTACCTCTACAATGAGCAGTTCTTC,CASSVGERYLYNEQFF,TRBJ2-1,NA,TRBV9,NA
TGTGCCAGCAGCGCCAATGCCCCCGTGGACAGGGGGAACATTCAGTACTTC,CASSANAPVDRGNIQYF,TRBJ2-4,NA,TRBV7-6,TRBD1
TGTGCCAGCAGCTCTGAGACGGGGAGGCAGTTCTTC,CASSSETGRQFF,TRBJ2-1,medium-sized,TRBV7-9,NA
TGTGCCAGCAGCTTATCTTTAGGGGCGGCCCAAGAGACCCAGTACTTC,CASSLSLGAAQETQYF,TRBJ2-5,NA,TRBV7-3,NA
TGTGCCAGCAGCGCAGGACAGGGCGGTGGCTACACCTTC,CASSAGQGGGYTF,TRBJ1-2,NA,TRBV7-9,TRBD1
TGCGCCAGCAGTCAAAGGGGTACGGGACGAGGCTCCTACGAGCAGTACTTC,CASSQRGTGRGSYEQYF,TRBJ2-7,few,TRBV4-1,NA
TGTGCCACCCTCGACATCCTCAATGAGCAGTTCTTC,CATLDILNEQFF,TRBJ2-1,NA,TRBV10-3,NA
TGTGCCAGCACTCCCGGGGGGGGACAGGGCTCCTACGAGCAGTACTTC,CASTPGGGQGSYEQYF,TRBJ2-7,NA,TRBV6-6,NA
TGTGCCAGCAGCTTCGAGGGGGGACTGGGGGGGCCCCAGTACTTC,CASSFEGGLGGPQYF,TRBJ2-5,NA,TRBV11-2,NA
TGTGCCAGCAGCGCCTCTGTTCGGGACACCCAAGAGACCCAGTACTTC,CASSASVRDTQETQYF,TRBJ2-5,NA,TRBV9,NA
TGCGCCAGCACGTCTAGCGGCACCTACGAGCAGTACTTC,CASTSSGTYEQYF,TRBJ2-7,NA,TRBV3-1/TRBV3-2,TRBD2
TGTGCCAGTAGTTTGGGGACTAGCGGGAGCAGGCAGTTCTTC,CASSLGTSGSRQFF,TRBJ2-1,few,TRBV19,TRBD2
TGTGCCAGCAGCTTATATTCTGAACATGGCTACACCTTC,CASSLYSEHGYTF,TRBJ1-2,NA,TRBV11-2,NA
TGTGCCAGCAGCCCCGATGGGGAGCCGGGAAACACCATATATTTT,CASSPDGEPGNTIYF,TRBJ1-3,once,TRBV5-6,NA
TGTGCCAGCAGCCAAGAAGGCAGGGGGCTGGTGGAGCTGTTTTTT,CASSQEGRGLVELFF,TRBJ2-2,NA,TRBV14,TRBD1
TGTGCCAGCATCGGGGCCCCCGACGGGAGCACTGAAGCTTTCTTT,CASIGAPDGSTEAFF,TRBJ1-1,NA,TRBV27,NA
TGTGCCAGCAGCCAGGCAGGCCGCAATCAGCCCCAGCATTTT,CASSQAGRNQPQHF,TRBJ1-5,NA,TRBV3-1/TRBV3-2,NA
TGTGCCAGCAGCTTAGTCAGGGCCTACCTTCAAGAGACCCAGTACTTC,CASSLVRAYLQETQYF,TRBJ2-5,NA,TRBV7-9,NA
TGTGCCAGCCGGGGGGAGACCCAGTACTTC,CASRGETQYF,TRBJ2-5,NA,TRBV27,NA
TGTGCCATCAGTGAGGGGGAGGGGATGAACACTGAAGCTTTCTTT,CAISEGEGMNTEAFF,TRBJ1-1,NA,TRBV10-3,NA
TGTGCCAGCAGTGGGACAGCTCAAGAGACCCAGTACTTC,CASSGTAQETQYF,TRBJ2-5,NA,TRBV25-1,NA
TGTGCCAGCAGCCAGGGGGGAAACACCATATATTTT,CASSQGGNTIYF,TRBJ1-3,NA,TRBV3-1/TRBV3-2,NA
TGTGCCAGCAGTGGGGGGGCCCCGAATCAGCCCCAGCATTTT,CASSGGAPNQPQHF,TRBJ1-5,NA,TRBV25-1,NA
TGTGCCAGCAGTCCAGTCCTGTACAATGAGCAGTTCTTC,CASSPVLYNEQFF,TRBJ2-1,few,TRBV6-6,NA
TGTGCCAGCAGTTCGCGGACTAGCGGGTTACGAACAGATACGCAGTATTTT,CASSSRTSGLRTDTQYF,TRBJ2-3,NA,TRBV28,TRBD2
TGTGCCAGCAGCTTAGCGGGGAGTAGCAATGAGCAGTTCTTC,CASSLAGSSNEQFF,TRBJ2-1,NA,TRBV7-2,NA
TGTGCCAGCAGCTCTTTAGGGGTGCGGGGGAACACTGAAGCTTTCTTT,CASSSLGVRGNTEAFF,TRBJ1-1,NA,TRBV7-2,NA
TGTGCCAGCAGCTTATTAGACGGCGCGGAGCAGTACTTC,CASSLLDGAEQYF,TRBJ2-7,NA,TRBV7-3,NA
TGTGCCACCAGAAGTCCGAAGGCCGAAGAGACCCAGTACTTC,CATRSPKAEETQYF,TRBJ2-5,NA,TRBV24-1,NA
TGTGCCAGCAGTTACTCGAGGACAGGGGGCGCAGAGCAACCGAACACCGGGGAGCTGTTTTTT,CASSYSRTGGAEQPNTGELFF,TRBJ2-2,NA,TRBV6-2/TRBV6-3,TRBD1
NA,CASSSSTGELFF,TRBJ2-2,NA,TRBV27,NA
TGTGCCAGCAGCCGCTCCTCCGGGACAGGGCATGGAGCTTTCTTT,CASSRSSGTGHGAFF,TRBJ1-1,NA,TRBV7-9,TRBD1
TGTGCCAGCAGCCAAGATCGGCCCTACGAGCAGTACTTC,CASSQDRPYEQYF,TRBJ2-7,NA,TRBV4-2,NA
TGTGCCAGTAGTGACTACCGGAACACTGAAGCTTTCTTT,CASSDYRNTEAFF,TRBJ1-1,NA,TRBV19,NA
TGCAGTGCTAGTTTCGCGCCGAACACTGAAGCTTTCTTT,CSASFAPNTEAFF,TRBJ1-1,NA,TRBV20-1,NA
TGTGCCAGCTCCTCGGACACGGTGGTCGGCTACACCTTC,CASSSDTVVGYTF,TRBJ1-2,few,TRBV18,NA
TGTGCCAGCAGTGAATTAGGGGGCGGGGGTTGGGGTGAGCAGTTCTTC,CASSELGGGGWGEQFF,TRBJ2-1,NA,TRBV25-1,NA
TGCAGCGTTGCCCCGGGACGGCGGACAGATACGCAGTATTTT,CSVAPGRRTDTQYF,TRBJ2-3,NA,TRBV29-1,NA
TGCAGTGCTCGGGAGACAGATACGCAGTATTTT,CSARETDTQYF,TRBJ2-3,once,TRBV20-1,NA